The T cell receptor (beta chain) described here comes from a study of shared clonotypes between healthy human individuals. Study at large: The cohort had two women and a few men, ages 18 to 49.

Sequenced by immunoSEQ multiplex PCR; TCRdb stores in-frame clones only, minus some. The table records approximately 1.5 million clones, approximately 98.5% of them present only once. CDR3 length equals 18 residues. Germline V gene sequence: CDR1 SGHRS, CDR2 YFSETQ. After removal of 0 bases from V and 4 bases from J, the junction contained 15 bases not matched to a gene. The chain recombines TRBV5-1 with TRBJ2-5; TRBD1 aligns across 7 bases. Specimen: naive CD4+ T cells sorted from blood. The subset denotes: CD45RA+ positively selected. The TCR sequence derives from a man aged 25 to 40 in good health. The CDR3 nucleotides read TGCGCCAGCAGCTTGGGGGACAGCTCTCCCGTAGCCGGAGAGACCCAGTACTTC. Its translation is CASSLGDSSPVAGETQYF.